These 23 T cell receptor beta chains originate from one sample sequenced in a study of beta chain features in type 1 diabetes (dated by TCRdb to the late 2010s). Receptor libraries were prepared by the immunoSEQ multiplex PCR assay. The entire isolated RNA was reverse transcribed using the High Capacity cDNA Reverse Transcription Kit, and thus expressed TCRB transcripts were sequenced. In its TCRdb copy, this immuneACCESS table keeps in-frame sequences only and misses some clones. Where compared with another copy, unresolved V genes explain less than half of these, and the others have no known cause. The sample contains 350,000 or so clones, around 19% of them found a single time. The ten largest clones take up approximately 0.041% of the sample. The sample consisted of naive CD4+ T cells from blood. The sample's cell subset or site, from its label and the paper: true naive CD4+ T cells. The receptors come from a woman under 30 in good health.

The gene calls are TRBV5-1 and TRBJ2-7, with TRBD1 as a possible D gene (6 bases). Between the trimmed V and J ends, which lost 6 bases and 2 bases, there was a span of 18 bases. CDR3 length equals 15 residues. Looked up from germline, CDR1 is SGHRS and CDR2 is YFSETQ. The CDR3 here is CASTPQGLQPYEQYF. DNA for the CDR3: TGCGCCAGCACCCCCCAGGGGCTGCAGCCCTACGAGCAGTACTTC.

There are a few counts of this clone. The chain carries TRBV30 and TRBJ1-4, with D unresolved. The germline V gene encodes CDR1 GTSNPN and CDR2 SVGIG (reference sequence). V lost 5 bases to trimming and J lost 0 bases, with 10 bases between them. This CDR3 contains 14 residues. The CDR3 sequence: CAWSELATNEKLFF. The CDR3 nucleotides read TGTGCCTGGTCCGAGCTTGCAACTAATGAAAAACTGTTTTTT.

The rearrangement uses TRBV4-1 and TRBJ1-4, with D uncertain. This CDR3 contains 18 residues. From germline, CDR1 is MGHRA and CDR2 YSYEKL. V gave up 4 bases and J gave up 0 bases, with 18 bases separating them. The CDR3 here is CASSLVGGRRATNEKLFF. The DNA of the CDR3 is TGCGCCAGCAGCCTCGTCGGAGGCAGGCGTGCAACTAATGAAAAACTGTTTTTT.

This chain connects TRBV5-1 to TRBJ1-5; D is possibly TRBD1 (5 bases). CDR1 and CDR2 from the germline V gene are SGHRS and YFSETQ. Trimming cost V 6 bases and J 5 bases, with 12 bases left between them. The CDR3 sequence is 13 residues long. The CDR3 reads CASKVGEDQPQHF. CDR3 DNA sequence: TGCGCCAGCAAGGTAGGGGAAGATCAGCCCCAGCATTTT.

The rearrangement joins TRBV18 to TRBJ1-6; TRBD1 agrees at 9 bases. This CDR3 is 15 amino acids long. CDR1 and CDR2 from the germline V gene are KGHSH and LQKENI. V dropped 3 bases and J dropped 6; count of bases not matched to a gene: 3. In nucleotides, the CDR3 is TGTGCCAGCTCACCGGGACAGGGATCTAATTCACCCCTCCACTTT. Its translation is CASSPGQGSNSPLHF.

The J gene is TRBJ1-2, the V gene TRBV5-1, with D unclear. Germline values: CDR1 SGHRS, CDR2 YFSETQ. V lost 0 bases, J lost 4 bases, and 10 bases lay in between. This CDR3 region has 14 residues. The CDR3 DNA follows: TGCGCCAGCAGCTTGGACAGCGGGTTCTATGGCTACACCTTC. Amino acid sequence: CASSLDSGFYGYTF.

V usage is TRBV5-4 and J usage is TRBJ2-5; TRBD1 matches at 10 bases. V shed 4 bases, J shed 5 bases, and the junction held 2 bases outside the gene matches. CDR3 size: 13 residues. Looked up from germline, CDR1 is SGHNT and CDR2 is YYREEE (reference sequence). The CDR3 is CASSPTGGETQYF. For the CDR3, the DNA is TGTGCCAGCAGCCCGACAGGGGGCGAGACCCAGTACTTC.

The chain links TRBV19 to TRBJ2-2, with 8 bases lining up with TRBD2. V gave up 6 bases and J gave up 4 bases; unmatched junction bases: 7. The germline gives CDR1 LNHDA, CDR2 SQIVND (reference sequence). This CDR3 is 15 amino acids long. CDR3 nucleotides: TGTGCCAGTAGCCCTTCGCTAGCGGGCACCGGGGAGCTGTTTTTT. Protein product: CASSPSLAGTGELFF.

This clone was picked up a small number of times. This chain uses TRBV4-1 with TRBJ2-4; possible D gene TRBD2, 6 bases. Germline-derived CDR1 and CDR2 are MGHRA and YSYEKL. This CDR3 has 14 residues. V was trimmed by 2 bases and J by 4 bases, leaving 9 bases between them. The CDR3 DNA sequence: TGCGCCAGCAGCCAATATCTAGCGAAAAACATTCAGTACTTC. Its protein is CASSQYLAKNIQYF.

This clone was observed a handful of times. The J gene is TRBJ2-2, the V gene TRBV2; D is possibly TRBD2 (6 bases). V lost 7 bases and J lost 0, with 15 bases in between. The CDR3 has 16 amino acids. From germline, CDR1 is SNHLY and CDR2 FYNNEI. CDR3: CASNSRDSPNTGELFF. The CDR3 DNA reads as TGTGCCAGCAATTCGCGGGACTCTCCGAACACCGGGGAGCTGTTTTTT.

The chain recombines TRBV4-2 with TRBJ2-2, with TRBD1 matching 7 bases. The CDR3 has 15 amino acids. The J segment lost 10 bases and the V segment lost 4 bases, leaving 12 bases of the junction unmatched. Germline assignment: CDR1 LGHNA and CDR2 YNFKEQ. The DNA of the CDR3 is TGTGCCAGCAGCCCATTCGACAGGGCGGAGAAGGAGCTGTTTTTT. It codes for CASSPFDRAEKELFF.

This rearrangement joins TRBV2 to TRBJ1-1; D remains unclear. The CDR3 has 15 residues. Germline CDR1 SNHLY, CDR2 FYNNEI. The germline V and J ends were trimmed by 6 bases and 1 base, with 15 bases remaining between them. The CDR3 spells CASRSGRASNTEAFF. CDR3 sequence (DNA): TGTGCCAGCAGGAGCGGTAGGGCGTCGAACACTGAAGCTTTCTTT.

The chain carries TRBV5-1 and TRBJ2-3, with TRBD1 identical over 8 bases. Unmatched junction bases numbered 5, after V lost 3 bases and J lost 2 bases. The length of the CDR3 is 15 residues. Germline loops: CDR1 SGHRS, CDR2 YFSETQ. The CDR3 DNA follows: TGCGCCAGCAGCTCGACAGGGGTCGACACAGATACGCAGTATTTT. Translation gives CASSSTGVDTDTQYF.

The gene calls are TRBV9 and TRBJ2-3; D call uncertain. V lost 0 bases to trimming and J lost 5 bases, with 10 bases between them. The CDR3 runs to 14 residues. The germline CDR1 and CDR2 sequences are SGDLS and YYNGEE. The DNA for the CDR3 is TGTGCCAGCAGCGTAGAACCGGTCCGAGATACGCAGTATTTT. It translates to CASSVEPVRDTQYF.

The gene calls are TRBV18 and TRBJ2-3; 10 nucleotides align to TRBD2. CDR1 is KGHSH and CDR2 is LQKENI in the germline V gene. Trimming at V came to 1 base and at J to 7 bases, leaving 8 bases not matched to a gene. CDR3 size: 16 residues. CDR3 DNA sequence: TGTGCCAGCTCACCACGAGGACTAGCGGTACCGTATACGCAGTATTTT. Translation: CASSPRGLAVPYTQYF.

This clone was detected only a few times. The chain combines TRBV9 with TRBJ1-2; maybe TRBD1 (6 bases). V dropped 4 bases and J dropped 4 bases, with 14 bases sitting between them. This CDR3 spans 14 amino acids. From germline, CDR1 is SGDLS and CDR2 YYNGEE. CDR3 region: CASSPGQPLYGYTF. In DNA, the CDR3 is TGTGCCAGCAGCCCAGGACAGCCCCTCTATGGCTACACCTTC. Variable domain in full (rest from reference TRBV9 and TRBJ1-2): DSGVTQTPKHLITATGQRVTLRCSPRSGDLSVYWYQQSLDQGLQFLIQYYNGEERAKGNILERFSAQQFPDLHSELNLSSLELGDSALYFCASSPGQPLYGYTFGSGTRLTVV.

V gene TRBV29-1 combines with J gene TRBJ2-5; 9 bases map to TRBD1. Germline V gene sequence: CDR1 SQVTM, CDR2 ANQGSEA. The CDR3 extends over 12 amino acids. The trim removed 7 bases at V and 4 bases at J, leaving 4 bases unmatched. The CDR3 DNA reads TGCAGCGGAGACAGGGGGACAGAGACCCAGTACTTC. It encodes CSGDRGTETQYF.

V is TRBV29-1 and J is TRBJ2-7, with 10 bases matching TRBD1. Germline assignment: CDR1 SQVTM and CDR2 ANQGSEA. This CDR3 has 14 residues. V dropped 6 bases and J dropped 1; count of bases not matched to a gene: 6. The CDR3 nucleotides are TGCAGCGTGAGAGACAGGGGGCAGTCCTACGAGCAGTACTTC. Amino acid sequence: CSVRDRGQSYEQYF.

This clone was picked up a small number of times. For the CDR3, the DNA is TGCAGCGTATCGACAGGGCCCTACGAGCAGTACTTC. Residues: CSVSTGPYEQYF. The chain couples TRBV29-1 to TRBJ2-7; 7 bases agree with TRBD1. CDR1 and CDR2 (germline): SQVTM, ANQGSEA. The junction had 4 bases not matched to a gene; V was cut back by 6 bases and J by 2 bases. This CDR3 spans 12 amino acids.

The chain uses TRBV5-1 and TRBJ2-7; TRBD2 matches at 8 bases. CDR3 length: 14 residues. CDR1 SGHRS and CDR2 YFSETQ come from the germline V gene. V lost 2 bases and J lost 3; bases outside the gene matches: 4. The CDR3 DNA is TGCGCCAGCAGCTTTAGCGGGGCGGTCTACGAGCAGTACTTC. It yields the protein CASSFSGAVYEQYF.

The V gene is TRBV27, the J gene TRBJ2-1; D is unresolved. Trimming left V 3 bases short and J 0 bases short, with 9 bases between. Looked up from germline, CDR1 is MNHEY and CDR2 is SMNVEV (reference sequence). CDR3 length equals 15 residues. The CDR3 region has the DNA TGTGCCAGCAGTTTTCAAGCGAGCTCCTACAATGAGCAGTTCTTC. It is translated as CASSFQASSYNEQFF.

The V gene is TRBV9, the J gene TRBJ2-1; the match to TRBD1 covers 9 bases. Germline CDR1 and CDR2: SGDLS and YYNGEE. V shed 2 bases, J shed 4 bases, and the junction held 10 bases outside the gene matches. The CDR3 covers 17 residues. The CDR3 sequence: CASSVFTDRGRYNEQFF. CDR3 bases: TGTGCCAGCAGCGTCTTTACGGACAGGGGCAGATACAATGAGCAGTTCTTC.

The rearrangement uses TRBV7-9 and TRBJ2-7; D may be TRBD2 (6 bases). Trimming shortened V by 0 bases and J by 6 bases, and 9 bases separated the two germline ends. This CDR3 region has 13 residues. In germline, CDR1 is SEHNR, CDR2 FQNEAQ (reference sequence). CDR3 protein: CASSLAGLPEQYF. CDR3 DNA: TGTGCCAGCAGCTTAGCGGGACTCCCCGAGCAGTACTTC.